The entry below gives a single T cell receptor (beta chain) sequence along with its context. Its matching antigen is unknown. Germline CDR1 is GTSNPN and CDR2 is SVGIG (reference sequence). This CDR3 spans 15 amino acids. V lost 1 base and J 5 bases, leaving 18 bases between the germline ends. The sample comes from a study of T cells in localized non-small cell lung cancer. Study observations and caveats: There were a median 57 of the top 100 tumor clones appearing in adjacent lung. With higher T cell density in blood came longer overall survival. Among the tissues sampled, uninvolved adjacent lung had the highest T cell clonality, above tumor.

Here immunoSEQ multiplex PCR was the method, and the copy in TCRdb shows in-frame clones only, minus some. The sample includes about 24,000 clones, about 90% of them seen just once. The sample here was peripheral blood, taken before any cancer treatment. This TCR came from a male donor at least 60 years old with stage I squamous cell lung carcinoma. The chain uses TRBV30 and TRBJ2-7; D is unclear. The CDR3 DNA reads as TGTGCCTGGAGTGGGCGGCGGCACTTCGGCAACGAGCAGTACTTC. Protein sequence: CAWSGRRHFGNEQYF.